This T cell receptor beta chain was obtained from a study of CD8+ T cells in alopecia areata. On the study more broadly: Treated patients were dosed with oral tofacitinib, taking 5 to 10 mg twice daily.

Findings of the study overall: With just one nonresponder, it is still uncertain whether baseline CD8+ expansion relates to response. Sequencing of scalp tissue also captures the resident alphabeta T cells of normal skin.

Treatment: oral pan-JAK inhibitor, 5-10 mg twice daily. TCR sequencing used cDNA made by reverse transcription of extracted RNA. Method: immunoSEQ multiplex PCR; TCRdb's copy keeps in-frame clones and lacks some. The table records approximately 210,000 clones, 55% to 70% of them present only once. CDR1 and CDR2 from the germline V gene are MGHRA and YSYEKL. The CDR3 is made up of 11 amino acids. This clone appeared a few times. Its antigen is not identified. The germline gene is not matched at one end of the junction; a read error may be the cause. The TCR sequence derives from a human donor with alopecia areata. This rearrangement joins TRBV4-1 to TRBJ2-3; D not certain. The sample here was CD4+ T cells sorted from blood, taken at week 4, from a patient treated with tofacitinib. The CDR3 DNA reads TGCGCCAGCAGCCAAGATCGATACCTCCTTTTT. Amino acids: CASSQDRYLLF.